The rows below give T cell receptor beta chains drawn from one sample of a study of CD8+ T cells in alopecia areata. Profiled with immunoSEQ multiplex PCR; TCRdb holds only in-frame clones, not every one. This table has 200,000 to 250,000 clones, about 60% appearing once. The source material was CD4+ T cells sorted from blood, sampled at week 0. Every receptor here comes from a human donor with alopecia areata. Both conserved end residues are part of each CDR3. The order of the fields is clone size, D gene, V gene, J gene, CDR3 DNA, CDR3 protein. The D gene is left open where the match is weak. Where a row states a size, it is once, few, many or the class of an expanded clone; other rows omit it.

>.|TRBD1|TRBV7-8|TRBJ1-2
TGTGCCAGCAGCCTACGGACAGGGGAAGGCTACACCTTC
CASSLRTGEGYTF
>.|.|TRBV6-5|TRBJ1-5
TGTGCCAGCAGTTACGATTCTGCGGGTCCCCAGCATTTT
CASSYDSAGPQHF
>.|.|TRBV20-1|TRBJ2-5
TGCAGTGCGCTTAAAGAGACCCAGTACTTC
CSALKETQYF
>few|TRBD1|TRBV5-1|TRBJ1-1
TGCGCCAGCAACAGGGGCCAGAACACTGAAGCTTTCTTT
CASNRGQNTEAFF
>.|TRBD1|TRBV5-4|TRBJ1-1
TGTGCCAGCAGCTTACCCCCAGGGACAGGGGGCACGGGCACTGAAGCTTTCTTT
CASSLPPGTGGTGTEAFF
>.|.|TRBV11-3|TRBJ2-1
TGTGCCAGCAGCTTAGGCGCTACAGGTTCCAATGAGCAGTTCTTC
CASSLGATGSNEQFF
>.|TRBD2|TRBV11-2|TRBJ2-5
TGTGCCAGCAGCCCTATCTGGCTAGCGGGGGCAGGGGAGACCCAGTACTTC
CASSPIWLAGAGETQYF
>.|.|TRBV5-1|TRBJ2-7
TGCGCCAGCAGCTCCTCGGCACAGGTAGAACGCGAGCAGTACTTC
CASSSSAQVEREQYF
>.|.|TRBV18|TRBJ2-1
TGTGCCAGCTCACCGACCAGACAGGACCTCGCTCTCTTC
CASSPTRQDLALF
>.|.|TRBV5-1|TRBJ1-1
TGCGCCAGCAGCGCTCAGGAGGATACTGAAGCTTTCTTT
CASSAQEDTEAFF
>few|.|TRBV5-1|TRBJ2-7
TGCGCCAGCAGCGGCCCAGGGGTTCGCACCTACGAGCAGTACTTC
CASSGPGVRTYEQYF
>.|.|TRBV6-5|TRBJ2-5
TGTGCCAGCAAGCCAGGCCTAGGCGGAGAGACCCAGTACTTC
CASKPGLGGETQYF
>.|.|TRBV18|TRBJ2-5
TGTGCCAGCTCCAACTACCAAGAGACCCAGTACTTC
CASSNYQETQYF
>few|TRBD1|TRBV5-1|TRBJ1-3
TGCGCCAGCAGCCCTACTGGGACAGGGGTACGAGGAAACACCATATATTTT
CASSPTGTGVRGNTIYF
>few|.|TRBV6-5|TRBJ2-7
TGTGCCAGCAGCTCCCGCGCAGGCGAATCCTACGAGCAGTACTTC
CASSSRAGESYEQYF
>.|.|TRBV30|TRBJ2-2
TGTGCCTGGAGTGGGCGGACAATGTACACCGGGGAGCTGTTTTTT
CAWSGRTMYTGELFF
>.|.|TRBV9|TRBJ1-5
TGTGCCAGCAGCGCGTTGGAGGGATGGGGGGAGCCCCAGCATTTT
CASSALEGWGEPQHF
>.|.|TRBV10-3|TRBJ2-3
TGTGCCGCCTCGCTGGGGGGAGATACGCAGTATTTT
CAASLGGDTQYF
>.|TRBD1|TRBV27|TRBJ1-6
TGTGCCAGCAGTCGGACAGGAACGAATTCACCCCTCCACTTT
CASSRTGTNSPLHF
>.|.|TRBV5-4|TRBJ1-1
TGTGCCAGCAGCTTGGGCCTCGCGGGATTTGAAGCTTTCTTT
CASSLGLAGFEAFF
>.|.|TRBV29-1|TRBJ1-1
TGCAGCGTGGCTGACAGGCGGAACACTGAAGCTTTCTTT
CSVADRRNTEAFF
>once|.|TRBV18|TRBJ2-1
TGTGCCAGCTCACCGCCGGGACACAGATACAATGAGCAGTTCTTC
CASSPPGHRYNEQFF
>.|.|TRBV30|TRBJ2-1
TGTGCCTGGAGTGTAGATGGTTGGCGTGGTGAGCAGTTCTTC
CAWSVDGWRGEQFF
>.|.|TRBV14|TRBJ2-1
TGTGCCAGCAGCCAAGACCGGTACAATGAGCAGTTCTTC
CASSQDRYNEQFF
>once|.|TRBV19|TRBJ2-3
TGTGCCAGTACAGACGGCTACCCCACAGATACGCAGTATTTT
CASTDGYPTDTQYF
>many|.|TRBV7-9|TRBJ2-5
TGTGCCAGCAGCGGGGACCGGAGGGAGACCCAGTACTTC
CASSGDRRETQYF